This TCR beta chain was obtained from a study of cytomegalovirus exposure and HLA in healthy donors. General study findings and limits: A highly shared variant cluster was judged a likely technical artifact. Previously analyzed data showed that most TCR beta V segments were productive at a frequency of about 87% or about 30%.

With regard to this clone: Its antigen is unknown.

The study ran its PCR with 60 Vbeta and 13 Jbeta primers. Methods used by the authors: Around 10 million shared chains were among around 80 million unique TCR beta chains counted in a later analysis. Some clones are missing from TCRdb's copy, which holds only in-frame ones; the method was immunoSEQ multiplex PCR. V, J and clone size were drawn from that table, and D and trimming were deduced from the DNA. Here the sample spans 150,000 to 200,000 clones, 82% being singletons. The germline V gene has CDR1 SNHLY and CDR2 FYNNEI. V trimming: 4 bases; J trimming: 3 bases; junction bases outside the gene matches: 1. The CDR3 sequence is 14 residues long.

Sequencing was performed on PBMCs. This clonotype was obtained from a middle-aged man in good health and CMV-seronegative. The rearrangement joins TRBV2 to TRBJ2-3; 10 nucleotides agree with TRBD2. This chain's CDR3 is CASSVSGGTDTQYF. DNA of the CDR3: TGTGCCAGCAGTGTTAGCGGGGGGACAGATACGCAGTATTTT. The full variable domain, in which reference TRBV2 and TRBJ2-3 provide the parts outside the CDR3, is EPEVTQTPSHQVTQMGQEVILRCVPISNHLYFYWYRQILGQKVEFLVSFYNNEISEKSEIFDDQFSVERPDGSNFTLKIRSTKLEDSAMYFCASSVSGGTDTQYFGPGTRLTVL.